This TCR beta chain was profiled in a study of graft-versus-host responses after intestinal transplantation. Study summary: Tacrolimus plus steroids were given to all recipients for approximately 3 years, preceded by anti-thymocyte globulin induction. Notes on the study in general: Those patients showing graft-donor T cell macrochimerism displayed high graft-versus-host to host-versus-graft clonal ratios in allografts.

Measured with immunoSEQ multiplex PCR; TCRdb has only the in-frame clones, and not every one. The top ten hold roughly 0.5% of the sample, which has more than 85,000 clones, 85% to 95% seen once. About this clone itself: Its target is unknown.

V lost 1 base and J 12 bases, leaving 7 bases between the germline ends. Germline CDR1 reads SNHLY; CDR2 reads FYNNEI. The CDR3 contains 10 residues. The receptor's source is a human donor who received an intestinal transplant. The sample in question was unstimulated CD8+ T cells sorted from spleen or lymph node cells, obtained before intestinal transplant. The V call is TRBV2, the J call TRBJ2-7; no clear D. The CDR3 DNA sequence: TGTGCCAGCAGTGAAGGGGGTGGGTACTTC. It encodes CASSEGGGYF.